This T cell receptor (beta chain) was recovered during a study of blood T cell repertoires in COVID-19. Repertoires were generated with immunoSEQ multiplex PCR, while TCRdb's copy carries only in-frame clones and drops some. The profile shows fewer than 200,000 clones, around 89% of them singletons. Per the germline V gene, CDR1 is SGHTS and CDR2 is YDEGEE. This CDR3 has 16 amino acids. V was cut by 0 bases and J by 2 bases, with 12 bases left in between. Sequenced sample: peripheral blood. This receptor was obtained from a man aged 35 to 55 with active or convalescent COVID-19. The chain carries TRBV5-8 and TRBJ1-3; D unclear. In DNA, the CDR3 is TGTGCCAGCAGCTTGGACGGAGACTTCACTGGAAACACCATATATTTT. This translates into CASSLDGDFTGNTIYF.